This passage covers 5 T cell receptor beta chains from one sample sequenced in a study of control samples from healthy donors and cancer patients (dated by TCRdb to the early 2020s). Library construction relied on the immunoSEQ multiplex PCR assay. TCRdb limited this immuneACCESS table to in-frame rearrangements with V and J called. A share of clones is missing; checked studies link under half to unresolved V genes, and the rest is unexplained. This sample is represented by about 70,000 clones; 84% of them were singletons. Clones ranked in the top ten supply 2.9% of the sample. The sample consisted of PBMCs. Receptors were obtained from a woman in her forties or fifties with lung cancer.

The chain couples TRBV7-8 to TRBJ1-5; 7 nucleotides agree with TRBD1. Germline V gene lookup returns CDR1 SGHVS and CDR2 FQNEAQ. Trimming at V came to 6 bases and at J to 5 bases, leaving 7 bases not matched to a gene. The CDR3 has 14 residues. The CDR3 region is CASSSTGVDQPQHF. The CDR3 DNA follows: TGTGCCAGCAGTTCTACAGGGGTCGATCAGCCCCAGCATTTT.

V usage is TRBV28 and J usage is TRBJ1-5, with TRBD1 matching over 9 bases. J was trimmed by 7 bases and V by 2 bases; bases with no gene match: 6. This CDR3 is built from 15 residues. The germline V gene has CDR1 MDHEN and CDR2 SYDVKM. CDR3 loop: CASSLDRGSEQPQHF. The CDR3 DNA sequence: TGTGCCAGCAGTTTAGACAGGGGGTCAGAACAGCCCCAGCATTTT. The entire variable domain, with the rest obtained from reference TRBV28 and TRBJ1-5, is as follows: DVKVTQSSRYLVKRTGEKVFLECVQDMDHENMFWYRQDPGLGLRLIYFSYDVKMKEKGDIPEGYSVSREKKERFSLILESASTNQTSMYLCASSLDRGSEQPQHFGDGTRLSIL.

The J gene is TRBJ2-3, the V gene TRBV5-1; weak D call: TRBD1 (6 bases). Trimming shortened V by 2 bases and J by 2 bases, and 12 bases separated the two germline ends. This CDR3 region has 15 residues. Germline V lookup: CDR1 SGHRS, CDR2 YFSETQ. CDR3 sequence: CASSFTGIYTDTQYF. For the CDR3, the DNA is TGCGCCAGCAGCTTCACAGGGATCTACACAGATACGCAGTATTTT.

The rearrangement uses TRBV18 and TRBJ1-2, with TRBD1 matching over 7 bases. The junction had 13 bases not matched to a gene; V was cut back by 2 bases and J by 7 bases. The CDR3 covers 16 residues. Germline CDR1 reads KGHSH; CDR2 reads LQKENI. In DNA, the CDR3 is TGTGCCAGCTCACCAACTGCGATAACAGGGGAAAGTGGCTACACCTTC. It specifies CASSPTAITGESGYTF.

For the CDR3, the DNA is TGTGCCAGCAGCTTAAACGGGGGTAGAGCCACTGAAGCTTTCTTT. It encodes CASSLNGGRATEAFF. This sequence joins TRBV7-2 and TRBJ1-1; D perhaps matches TRBD1 (5 bases). The ends were cut back, 2 bases at V and 4 bases at J, with 14 bases in the middle. The germline CDR1 and CDR2 sequences are SGHTA and FQGNSA. CDR3 size: 15 residues.